The source of this T cell receptor beta chain is a study of regulatory T cells in long-lasting Graves disease. Arm-PCR with iRepertoire HTBI primers amplified the CDR3 regions for these TCR beta libraries. TCRdb passed the multiplex PCR reads through MiXCR, listing each CDR3 protein once. This table has over 350,000 distinct CDR3 sequences, 12% to 15% appearing once. This clonotype was seen at least ten times. Stated time point: newly diagnosed GD, antithyroid drugs for less than 3 months. PBMC RNA served as the TCR library source. The V gene lost 0 bases and the J gene lost 0 bases, with 9 bases spanning the gap. Germline CDR1 SGHAT, CDR2 FQNNGV. CDR3 length: 16 residues. These data also featured in a second study, about T cells in Graves' hyperthyroidism and ophthalmopathy.

The sample here was peripheral blood mononuclear cells (PBMCs), taken at new diagnosis, from a patient treated with antithyroid drugs. The chain joins TRBV11-2 to TRBJ2-1; D not resolved. The clonotype comes from a woman aged 50 to 60 with Graves disease. CDR3 sequence (DNA): TGTGCCAGCAGCTTAGACCCCCAGAGCTCCTACAATGAGCAGTTCTTC. As protein: CASSLDPQSSYNEQFF.